The T cell receptor (beta chain) described here comes from a study of a mutant IDH1 vaccine in newly diagnosed glioma. Study-level background: Investigators started vaccination 4-6 weeks after radiotherapy alone, or with temozolomide cycles. Overall study results and limits: Changes in top peripheral clonotypes did not appear linked to pseudoprogression.

Worth noting for this clone: Its antigen is unknown.

The time point was: week 11, during vaccination. All doses held 300 ug of mutant IDH1 20-mer peptide, with topical imiquimod. The data were produced by immunoSEQ multiplex PCR, yet TCRdb's version contains in-frame clones alone and is incomplete. The sample yields about 36,000 clones, 80% seen once. The germline V and J ends were trimmed by 5 bases and 8 bases, with 19 bases remaining between them. The V gene's germline CDR1 is SGHKS and CDR2 YYEKEE (reference sequence). This CDR3 contains 15 residues. The chain employs TRBV5-5 and TRBJ1-4; perhaps TRBD1 as D (6 bases). Sequences were derived from peripheral blood mononuclear cells (PBMCs), sampled from a glioma patient whose treatment included an IDH1 peptide vaccine. The TCR sequence derives from a woman in her 30s with glioma. Some clones in this sample may be carry-over from other donors' samples. The CDR3 nucleotides read TGTGCCAGCAGACCTTGGGGGGGCAAAGAGGAAAAACTGTTTTTT. Its protein is CASRPWGGKEEKLFF.